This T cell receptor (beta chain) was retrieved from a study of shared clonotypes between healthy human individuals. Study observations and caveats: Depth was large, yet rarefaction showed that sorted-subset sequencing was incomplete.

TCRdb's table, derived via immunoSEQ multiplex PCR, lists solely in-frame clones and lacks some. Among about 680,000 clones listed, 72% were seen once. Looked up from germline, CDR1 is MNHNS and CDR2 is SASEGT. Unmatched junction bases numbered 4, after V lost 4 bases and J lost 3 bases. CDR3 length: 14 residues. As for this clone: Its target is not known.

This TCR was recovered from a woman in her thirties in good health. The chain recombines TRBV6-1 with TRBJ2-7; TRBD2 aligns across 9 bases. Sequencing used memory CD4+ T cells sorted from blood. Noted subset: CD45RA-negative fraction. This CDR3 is CASSGGTSIYEQYF. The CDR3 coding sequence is TGTGCCAGCAGTGGGGGGACTAGCATCTACGAGCAGTACTTC.